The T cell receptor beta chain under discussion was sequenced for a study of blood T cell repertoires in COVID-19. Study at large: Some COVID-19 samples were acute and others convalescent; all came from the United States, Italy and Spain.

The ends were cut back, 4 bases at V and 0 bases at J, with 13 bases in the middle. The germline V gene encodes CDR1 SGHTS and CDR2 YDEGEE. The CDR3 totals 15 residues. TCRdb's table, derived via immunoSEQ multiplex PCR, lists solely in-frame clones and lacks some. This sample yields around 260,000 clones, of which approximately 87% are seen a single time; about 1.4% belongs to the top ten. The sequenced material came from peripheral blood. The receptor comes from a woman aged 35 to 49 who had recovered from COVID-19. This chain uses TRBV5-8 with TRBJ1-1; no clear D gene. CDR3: CASSLRRGMNTEAFF. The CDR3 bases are TGTGCCAGCAGCCTGCGGCGAGGTATGAACACTGAAGCTTTCTTT.